Below, 27 T cell receptor beta chains from the same sample are listed, as sequenced in a study of T-cell memory formation after mild COVID-19. TCRdb passed the 5' RACE reads through MiXCR, listing each CDR3 protein once. The data hold hundreds of thousands of distinct CDR3 sequences, with around 25% observed a single time. The sequenced sample was PBMCs or a T cell subset sorted from them (not recorded which). Every receptor here comes from an adult woman who had mild COVID-19 (a few samples of this study predate the infection). Cell type and time point are not known.

The chain joins TRBV7-9 to TRBJ2-3; D not resolved. V gave up 5 bases and J gave up 6 bases, with 18 bases separating them. From germline, CDR1 is SEHNR and CDR2 FQNEAQ (reference sequence). CDR3 size: 15 residues. In nucleotides, the CDR3 is TGTGCCAGCAGCCGTGGGCTAGAACTGATGGATACGCAGTATTTT. It is translated as CASSRGLELMDTQYF.

This rearrangement joins TRBV5-5 to TRBJ2-7; TRBD1 might be the D (6 bases). Germline loops: CDR1 SGHKS, CDR2 YYEKEE (reference sequence). With 4 bases removed from V and 3 bases from J, the gap between germline ends came to 11 bases. The CDR3 sequence is 13 residues long. CDR3 residues: CASSRTVGYEQYF. CDR3 DNA sequence: TGTGCCAGCAGCAGGACAGTTGGCTACGAGCAGTACTTC.

This clonotype has only a few counts. The chain recombines TRBV5-1 with TRBJ2-7, with unresolved D. The CDR3 is 11 amino acids. Per the germline V gene, CDR1 is SGHRS and CDR2 is YFSETQ. V was cut by 6 bases and J by 7 bases, with 11 bases left in between. CDR3 residues: CASTSMGEQYF. CDR3 DNA: TGCGCCAGCACCTCCATGGGGGAGCAGTACTTC.

The rearrangement links TRBV4-1 to TRBJ2-3, with 7 positions matching TRBD1. V was pared by 6 bases and J by 1 base, with 10 bases of the junction left unmatched. The germline CDR1 and CDR2 sequences are MGHRA and YSYEKL. The CDR3 consists of 16 residues. CDR3 nucleotide sequence: TGCGCCAGCAGACAGGGGCAGGGGAAACGCACAGATACGCAGTATTTT. This translates into CASRQGQGKRTDTQYF.

J is TRBJ2-1 and V is TRBV4-2; the D gene is possibly TRBD2 (5 bases). Germline lookup yields CDR1 LGHNA and CDR2 YNFKEQ. This CDR3 has 16 amino acids. The V gene lost 0 bases and the J gene lost 4 bases, with 13 bases spanning the gap. As DNA, the CDR3 is TGTGCCAGCAGCCAAGAAGACTCTCCGGGGTACAATGAGCAGTTCTTC. This codes for CASSQEDSPGYNEQFF.

This clonotype turned up a few times. CDR3 bases: TGTGCCAGCAGCCAAGATAGTCCTAGCGGGGGTAATACGCAGTATTTT. It codes for CASSQDSPSGGNTQYF. The chain links TRBV3-1 to TRBJ2-3, with 10 bases fitting TRBD2. Germline CDR1 and CDR2: LGHDT and YNNKEL (reference sequence). The CDR3 has 16 residues. The trim removed 0 bases at V and 7 bases at J, leaving 7 bases unmatched.

This clonotype appeared many times. The CDR3 sequence: CASSVGGDYEQYF. The CDR3 bases are TGTGCCAGCAGCGTAGGGGGGGACTACGAGCAGTACTTC. J is TRBJ2-7 and V is TRBV9; D is possibly TRBD2 (6 bases). V lost 0 bases and J 3 bases, leaving 7 bases between the germline ends. The CDR3 spans 13 residues. The germline V gene has CDR1 SGDLS and CDR2 YYNGEE.

This chain connects TRBV6-5 to TRBJ2-7; D ambiguous. V gave up 7 bases and J gave up 6 bases, with 10 bases separating them. CDR3 length: 11 amino acids. Germline CDR1 and CDR2: MNHEY and SVGAGI. The CDR3 protein is CASTEPGEQYF. DNA of the CDR3: TGTGCCAGCACTGAACCAGGCGAGCAGTACTTC.

This sequence joins TRBV6-2 or TRBV6-3 and TRBJ2-4; no clear D. Germline-derived CDR1 and CDR2 are MNHEY and SVGEGT. The V and J ends lost 7 bases and 7 bases respectively, with 11 bases between them. This CDR3 contains 12 residues. CDR3 region: CASMTIDNIQYF. The CDR3, as DNA: TGTGCCAGCATGACGATAGACAACATTCAGTACTTC.

This clonotype showed up just a few times. V usage is TRBV5-1 and J usage is TRBJ1-2; 9 positions match TRBD1. V lost 0 bases to trimming and J lost 4 bases; unmatched junction nucleotides: 1. The germline CDR1 and CDR2 sequences are SGHRS and YFSETQ. There are 14 residues in the CDR3. As DNA, the CDR3 is TGCGCCAGCAGCTTGGGGACAGGGGTCTATGGCTACACCTTC. Translation gives CASSLGTGVYGYTF.

This chain links TRBV15 with TRBJ1-4, with TRBD1 matching 7 bases. The CDR3 runs 14 residues. Trimming took 1 base from V and 6 from J; bases not matched to a gene: 2. Germline-derived CDR1 and CDR2 are LNHNV and YYDKDF (reference sequence). The CDR3, as DNA: TGTGCCACCAGCAGAGGGCAGGGGGATGAAAAACTGTTTTTT. This translates into CATSRGQGDEKLFF. Filled out from reference TRBV15 and TRBJ1-4, the complete variable domain reads DAMVIQNPRYQVTQFGKPVTLSCSQTLNHNVMYWYQQKSSQAPKLLFHYYDKDFNNEADTPDNFQSRRPNTSFCFLDIRSPGLGDTAMYLCATSRGQGDEKLFFGSGTQLSVL.

CDR3 region: CASSLGVRDTEAFF. As DNA, the CDR3 is TGCGCCAGCAGCTTGGGAGTCAGGGACACTGAAGCTTTCTTT. J is TRBJ1-1 and V is TRBV5-1, with D possibly TRBD1 on 5 matching bases. Trimming removed 0 bases at V and 3 bases at J, with 9 bases between. The V gene's germline CDR1 is SGHRS and CDR2 YFSETQ. This CDR3 has 14 amino acids.

This chain links TRBV7-2 with TRBJ2-6, with D perhaps assigned TRBD1 or TRBD2 (6 bases each). The CDR3 has 18 residues. V shed 8 bases and J shed 0 bases, with 20 bases lying between them. Germline V gene lookup returns CDR1 SGHTA and CDR2 FQGNSA. The CDR3 DNA sequence: TGTGCCAGCCAGAGAATTGGGGGGCTTCTCTCTGGGGCCAACGTCCTGACTTTC. This codes for CASQRIGGLLSGANVLTF.

The chain combines TRBV20-1 with TRBJ1-1; D unclear. Trimming removed 3 bases from V and 6 bases from J, with 11 bases in between. Germline CDR1 reads DFQATT; CDR2 reads SNEGSKA (reference sequence). The CDR3 covers 12 residues. The CDR3, as DNA: TGCAGTGCTAGTAGAGGAGGTGCTGAAGCTTTCTTT. This translates into CSASRGGAEAFF.

This clonotype was detected a few times. The chain employs TRBV6-6 and TRBJ2-5; TRBD1 aligns across 7 bases. Germline trimming cut 6 bases from V and 5 bases from J; bases unmatched to any gene: 6. This CDR3 region has 13 residues. Germline assignment: CDR1 MNHNY and CDR2 SVGAGI (reference sequence). In DNA form, the CDR3 reads TGTGCCAGCAGCGTGGACAGGTGGGAGACCCAGTACTTC. This translates into CASSVDRWETQYF.

The rearrangement links TRBV4-1 to TRBJ1-1; D is perhaps TRBD1 (6 bases). This CDR3 has 17 residues. Germline CDR1 reads MGHRA; CDR2 reads YSYEKL. The germline V and J ends were trimmed by 4 bases and 4 bases, with 22 bases remaining between them. CDR3 sequence: CASSPSVPGQLSTEAFF. The CDR3 bases are TGCGCCAGCAGCCCTTCCGTTCCGGGACAACTGAGCACTGAAGCTTTCTTT.

J is TRBJ2-7 and V is TRBV27; D gene uncertain. CDR1 is MNHEY, CDR2 SMNVEV, per germline (reference sequence). There are 13 residues in the CDR3. Deletions cut 0 bases from V and 4 bases from J, with 7 bases between. The CDR3 DNA is TGTGCCAGCAGTTTATCGCCACCTTACGAGCAGTACTTC. This codes for CASSLSPPYEQYF.

V usage is TRBV7-8 and J usage is TRBJ2-3; 9 nucleotides line up with TRBD2. The CDR3 consists of 16 residues. Per germline, CDR1 SGHVS and CDR2 FQNEAQ. J gave up 5 bases and V 5 bases, and 11 bases lay outside the gene matches. CDR3 residues: CASSPRREGRGDTQYF. The CDR3 region has the DNA TGTGCCAGCAGCCCCCGGCGGGAGGGCCGTGGAGATACGCAGTATTTT.

In this sample, this clonotype turned up a few times. This chain links TRBV7-9 with TRBJ1-1, with D unclear. Between the trimmed V and J ends, which lost 5 bases and 0 bases, there was a span of 10 bases. The CDR3 length is 14 residues. Germline V gene sequence: CDR1 SEHNR, CDR2 FQNEAQ (reference sequence). The chain's CDR3 is CASSKPTLNTEAFF. The CDR3 coding sequence is TGTGCCAGCAGCAAACCGACCTTGAACACTGAAGCTTTCTTT.

This chain uses TRBV5-1 with TRBJ2-2; tentative D call: TRBD1 (6 bases). Trimming shortened V by 4 bases and J by 5 bases, and 12 bases separated the two germline ends. This CDR3 has 14 amino acids. Germline CDR1 and CDR2: SGHRS and YFSETQ. For the CDR3, the DNA is TGCGCCAGCAGCCCTAGAACAGGGACCGGGGAGCTGTTTTTT. Translation gives CASSPRTGTGELFF. The whole variable domain, filled in from reference TRBV5-1 and TRBJ2-2, reads KAGVTQTPRYLIKTRGQQVTLSCSPISGHRSVSWYQQTPGQGLQFLFEYFSETQRNKGNFPGRFSGRQFSNSRSEMNVSTLELGDSALYLCASSPRTGTGELFFGEGSRLTVL.

This clonotype was seen more than once but under ten times. The chain links TRBV7-2 to TRBJ1-1; a possible D gene is TRBD1 (5 bases). V lost 2 bases to trimming and J lost 5 bases, with 18 bases between them. Germline V gives CDR1 SGHTA, CDR2 FQGNSA. The CDR3 runs 16 residues. CDR3 loop: CASSLLRRGAGTEAFF. CDR3 in DNA: TGTGCCAGCAGCTTATTACGTCGTGGGGCTGGAACTGAAGCTTTCTTT. Filled out from reference TRBV7-2 and TRBJ1-1, the complete variable domain reads GAGVSQSPSNKVTEKGKDVELRCDPISGHTALYWYRQSLGQGLEFLIYFQGNSAPDKSGLPSDRFSAERTGGSVSTLTIQRTQQEDSAVYLCASSLLRRGAGTEAFFGQGTRLTVV.

This chain connects TRBV3-1 to TRBJ2-2, with 14 bases aligning to TRBD2. V was pared by 3 bases and J by 6 bases, with 9 bases of the junction left unmatched. The CDR3 has 18 residues. Germline V lookup: CDR1 LGHDT, CDR2 YNNKEL (reference sequence). Here the CDR3 reads CASSQSGTSGSLAGELFF. The CDR3 DNA reads as TGTGCCAGCAGCCAGTCCGGGACTAGCGGGAGTTTGGCCGGGGAGCTGTTTTTT.

V and J are TRBV19 and TRBJ2-1, with D possibly TRBD1 on 5 matching bases. The CDR3 has 14 amino acids. V gave up 1 base and J gave up 6 bases, with 10 bases separating them. Looked up from germline, CDR1 is LNHDA and CDR2 is SQIVND (reference sequence). The CDR3, as DNA: TGTGCCAGTAGTATAGGGGGCTTCCCCAATGAGCAGTTCTTC. This encodes CASSIGGFPNEQFF.

The chain is built from TRBV4-1 and TRBJ2-1; no reliable D call. CDR1 and CDR2 from the germline V gene are MGHRA and YSYEKL. Trimming shortened V by 1 base and J by 1 base, and 8 bases separated the two germline ends. This CDR3 has 15 residues. The CDR3 DNA sequence: TGCGCCAGCAGCCAAGGAACGGATTCCTACAATGAGCAGTTCTTC. It codes for CASSQGTDSYNEQFF.

This clonotype was recorded a few times. The J gene is TRBJ2-5, the V gene TRBV18; unclear D gene. Deletions cut 2 bases from V and 5 bases from J, with 12 bases between. The CDR3 covers 14 residues. The germline V gene has CDR1 KGHSH and CDR2 LQKENI. The CDR3 DNA sequence: TGTGCCAGCTCACCATTTACGAGCATGGAGACCCAGTACTTC. Residues: CASSPFTSMETQYF. Complete variable domain (other parts from reference TRBV18 and TRBJ2-5): NAGVMQNPRHLVRRRGQEARLRCSPMKGHSHVYWYRQLPEEGLKFMVYLQKENIIDESGMPKERFSAEFPKEGPSILRIQQVVRGDSAAYFCASSPFTSMETQYFGPGTRLLVL.

The rearrangement joins TRBV29-1 to TRBJ1-2, with D possibly TRBD1 on 5 matching bases. CDR1 is SQVTM and CDR2 is ANQGSEA in the germline V gene. Between the trimmed V and J ends, which lost 5 bases and 3 bases, there was a span of 16 bases. This CDR3 region has 14 residues. CDR3 loop: CSVLLAGNDYGYTF. CDR3 DNA: TGCAGCGTTCTCCTAGCAGGGAACGACTATGGCTACACCTTC.

This clonotype came up a few times. The chain's CDR3 is CASSLSAAGEQYF. The CDR3 DNA sequence: TGTGCCAGCAGTTTATCGGCGGCAGGCGAGCAGTACTTC. The genes are TRBV27 and TRBJ2-7; D gene unclear. V was clipped by 0 bases and J by 6 bases, with 9 bases between them. The CDR3 consists of 13 residues. Germline V gene data show CDR1 as MNHEY and CDR2 as SMNVEV (reference sequence).